The rows below give T cell receptor beta chains drawn from one sample of a study of monozygotic twins with cystic fibrosis. Assay: immunoSEQ multiplex PCR; the TCRdb copy retains only in-frame clones and omits some. The repertoire includes 30,000 to 40,000 clones, 75% to 95% of them detected once, and 0.19% sits in the top ten. What was sequenced was blood. These receptors were taken from a boy aged 2 to 10 with cystic fibrosis. Both conserved end residues are part of each CDR3. Each record gives: V gene, J gene, D gene, clone size, CDR3 protein, CDR3 DNA. The D gene is left open where the match is weak. Clone size appears in some rows only: once, few, many, or a class for an expanded clone.

>TRBV4-1|TRBJ2-3|TRBD2|NA
CASSLSSGGRTDTQYF
TGCGCCAGCAGCTTGTCTAGCGGGGGGCGGACAGATACGCAGTATTTT
>TRBV5-1|TRBJ1-2|NA|few
CASSLEMGGSYGYTF
TGCGCCAGCAGCTTGGAGATGGGCGGTAGCTATGGCTACACCTTC
>TRBV4-2|TRBJ2-5|NA|NA
CASSRGTQETQYF
TGTGCCAGCAGCCGGGGGACCCAAGAGACCCAGTACTTC
>TRBV10-3|TRBJ1-2|NA|few
CAIRDESYGYTF
TGTGCCATCAGGGACGAGTCATATGGCTACACCTTC
>TRBV15|TRBJ1-3|NA|NA
CATSRGRESGNTIYF
TGTGCCACCAGCAGAGGAAGAGAATCTGGAAACACCATATATTTT
>TRBV19|TRBJ2-3|TRBD2|once
CASSGGTSGGTDTQYF
TGTGCCAGTAGTGGCGGGACTAGCGGGGGCACAGATACGCAGTATTTT
>TRBV7-2|TRBJ2-1|NA|NA
CASTFLANSYNEQFF
TGTGCCAGCACCTTTCTAGCGAACTCCTACAATGAGCAGTTCTTC
>TRBV4-1|TRBJ2-3|TRBD2|NA
CASSQGGLAGGTDTQYF
TGCGCCAGCAGCCAAGGGGGCCTAGCGGGGGGCACAGATACGCAGTATTTT
>TRBV21-1|TRBJ1-2|NA|NA
CASSKALDRGIGRYGYTF
TGTGCCAGCAGCAAAGCGCTTGACAGGGGAATCGGACGCTATGGCTACACCTTC
>TRBV7-6|TRBJ2-7|TRBD2|NA
CASSLLAGVGGEQYF
TGTGCCAGCAGCTTATTAGCGGGGGTGGGTGGCGAGCAGTACTTC